The 14 T cell receptor beta chains below come from one sample, sequenced in a study of T cell responses to AZD1222 COVID-19 vaccine. Profiled with immunoSEQ multiplex PCR; TCRdb holds only in-frame clones, not every one. The profile shows approximately 150,000 clones, more than 70% of them singletons. This sample comprised peripheral blood, obtained on day 0 of MenACWY control vaccination. These TCRs come from an adult in good health.

This chain joins TRBV7-2 and TRBJ2-7, with D hard to call. Trimming stripped 4 bases from V and 5 bases from J, with 9 bases between. Per the germline V gene, CDR1 is SGHTA and CDR2 is FQGNSA. The CDR3 length is 12 residues. The CDR3 bases are TGTGCCAGCAGCTCAATAGGTAACGAGCAGTACTTC. Protein product: CASSSIGNEQYF.

The chain employs TRBV5-1 and TRBJ2-2; 9 nucleotides align to TRBD1. The CDR3 totals 15 residues. The V gene's germline CDR1 is SGHRS and CDR2 YFSETQ. The J segment lost 3 bases and the V segment lost 3 bases, leaving 3 bases of the junction unmatched. The CDR3 here is CASSWGQGDTGELFF. CDR3 in DNA: TGCGCCAGCAGCTGGGGACAGGGCGACACCGGGGAGCTGTTTTTT.

This sequence joins TRBV6-4 and TRBJ2-2, with 7 nucleotides matching TRBD2. The CDR3 consists of 13 residues. V gave up 3 bases and J gave up 5 bases; unmatched junction bases: 0. Germline loops: CDR1 MRHNA, CDR2 SNTAGT. The CDR3 sequence is CASSEAGTGELFF. CDR3 nucleotide sequence: TGTGCCAGCAGTGAAGCGGGGACCGGGGAGCTGTTTTTT.

V and J are TRBV5-1 and TRBJ2-1; D gene unclear. Germline CDR1 SGHRS, CDR2 YFSETQ. Deletions cut 7 bases from V and 12 bases from J, with 5 bases between. The CDR3 spans 8 residues. CDR3: CASVLQFF. CDR3 in DNA: TGCGCCAGCGTATTGCAGTTCTTC.

A remark on this clone: One junction end does not reproduce the germline sequence, and a read error may be involved. The V and J genes are TRBV7-7 and TRBJ2-7; a weak D match, TRBD2 (6 bases). The CDR3 extends over 13 amino acids. The germline CDR1 and CDR2 sequences are SSHAT and FNYEAQ (reference sequence). CDR3 residues: CASSHQTSYEQYF. CDR3 nucleotides: TGTGCTAGCAGCCACCAGACTAGCTACGAGCAGTACTTC.

The chain uses TRBV12-3 or TRBV12-4 and TRBJ1-1, with D maybe TRBD1 (6 bases). Deletions cut 6 bases from V and 4 bases from J, with 12 bases between. The CDR3 sequence is 13 residues long. DNA of the CDR3: TGTGCCAGCAGCCGACAGGTGGGCACTGAAGCTTTCTTT. Protein product: CASSRQVGTEAFF.

The chain joins TRBV18 to TRBJ1-5; perhaps TRBD1 as D (6 bases). CDR3 length: 12 amino acids. CDR1 and CDR2 (germline): KGHSH, LQKENI. The ends were cut back, 5 bases at V and 7 bases at J, with 9 bases in the middle. Here the CDR3 reads CASSGGDQPQHF. In DNA, the CDR3 is TGTGCCAGCTCAGGGGGCGACCAGCCCCAGCATTTT. The variable domain in full, completed from reference TRBV18 and TRBJ1-5, reads NAGVMQNPRHLVRRRGQEARLRCSPMKGHSHVYWYRQLPEEGLKFMVYLQKENIIDESGMPKERFSAEFPKEGPSILRIQQVVRGDSAAYFCASSGGDQPQHFGDGTRLSIL.

V usage is TRBV3-1 (or the pseudogene TRBV3-2) and J usage is TRBJ1-1; D remains ambiguous. This CDR3 is 13 amino acids long. Trimming took 1 base from V and 8 from J, leaving 11 bases between them. The germline gives CDR1 LGHDT, CDR2 YNNKEL (reference sequence). The CDR3 DNA reads TGTGCCAGCAGCCAAGGTCGTCACAGCGAAGCTTTCTTT. Amino acid sequence: CASSQGRHSEAFF.

The chain carries TRBV19 and TRBJ1-5, with unresolved D. Looked up from germline, CDR1 is LNHDA and CDR2 is SQIVND (reference sequence). The CDR3 sequence is 13 residues long. Trimming left V 6 bases short and J 0 bases short, with 6 bases between. CDR3 sequence: CASSQVSNQPQHF. Written as DNA, the CDR3 is TGTGCCAGTAGCCAGGTTAGCAATCAGCCCCAGCATTTT.

The rearrangement links TRBV4-1 to TRBJ1-1; possibly TRBD1 for D (6 bases). This CDR3 has 18 amino acids. The germline CDR1 and CDR2 sequences are MGHRA and YSYEKL. Trimming shortened V by 4 bases and J by 2 bases, and 23 bases separated the two germline ends. The CDR3 protein is CASSRSFGGAGANTEAFF. CDR3 sequence (DNA): TGCGCCAGCAGCCGAAGTTTTGGGGGCGCCGGAGCCAACACTGAAGCTTTCTTT.

V and J are TRBV27 and TRBJ1-6; D unclear. Trimming removed 6 bases at V and 7 bases at J, with 10 bases between. The CDR3 runs 13 residues. Germline lookup yields CDR1 MNHEY and CDR2 SMNVEV (reference sequence). The CDR3: CASSLIPNSPLHF. CDR3 sequence (DNA): TGTGCCAGCAGCCTTATCCCAAATTCACCCCTCCACTTT.

J is TRBJ2-3 and V is TRBV12-5; possible D gene TRBD2, 5 bases. Germline V CDR1 and CDR2: LGHNT, FRNRAP. Trimming removed 5 bases from V and 7 bases from J, with 7 bases in between. There are 11 residues in the CDR3. Here the CDR3 reads CASGEGNTQYF. CDR3 DNA sequence: TGTGCTAGTGGTGAGGGAAATACGCAGTATTTT.

J is TRBJ1-4 and V is TRBV4-2; perhaps TRBD1 as D (5 bases). With 2 bases removed from V and 6 bases from J, the gap between germline ends came to 16 bases. This CDR3 spans 16 amino acids. Germline lookup yields CDR1 LGHNA and CDR2 YNFKEQ. In DNA, the CDR3 is TGTGCCAGCAGCCAACCCACGGTGGGGCGTGATGAAAAACTGTTTTTT. Amino acids: CASSQPTVGRDEKLFF.

The chain joins TRBV11-2 to TRBJ2-5; TRBD2 might be the D (6 bases). This CDR3 has 13 residues. Germline V gene data show CDR1 as SGHAT and CDR2 as FQNNGV. V was pared by 3 bases and J by 5 bases, with 10 bases between. In DNA, the CDR3 is TGTGCCAGCAGCTTCGCGGGGACGGAGACCCAGTACTTC. Residues: CASSFAGTETQYF.